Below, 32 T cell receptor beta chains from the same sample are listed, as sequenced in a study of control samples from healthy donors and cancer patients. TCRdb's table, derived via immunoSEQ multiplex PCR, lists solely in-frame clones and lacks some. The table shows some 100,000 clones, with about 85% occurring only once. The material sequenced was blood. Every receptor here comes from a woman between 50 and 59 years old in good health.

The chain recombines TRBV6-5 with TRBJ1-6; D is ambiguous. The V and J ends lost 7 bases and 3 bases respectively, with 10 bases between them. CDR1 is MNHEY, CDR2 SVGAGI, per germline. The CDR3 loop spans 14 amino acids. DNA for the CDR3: TGTGCCAGCACCGAACTGCTCTATAATTCACCCCTCCACTTT. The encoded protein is CASTELLYNSPLHF.

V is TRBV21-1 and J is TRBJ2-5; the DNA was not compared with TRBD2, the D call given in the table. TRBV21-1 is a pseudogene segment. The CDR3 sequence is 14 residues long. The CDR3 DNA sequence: TGTGCCAGCAGCAAATATCTACCGCAAGAGACCCAGTACTTC. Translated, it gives CASSKYLPQETQYF.

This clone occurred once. CDR3 amino acids: CASSFETKDTGELFF. The DNA for the CDR3 is TGTGCCAGCAGCTTCGAGACGAAAGACACCGGGGAGCTGTTTTTT. The chain combines TRBV11-3 with TRBJ2-2; D not resolved. The CDR3 runs 15 residues. V lost 3 bases to trimming and J lost 3 bases, with 11 bases between them. CDR1 is SGHNT and CDR2 is YENEEA in the germline V gene.

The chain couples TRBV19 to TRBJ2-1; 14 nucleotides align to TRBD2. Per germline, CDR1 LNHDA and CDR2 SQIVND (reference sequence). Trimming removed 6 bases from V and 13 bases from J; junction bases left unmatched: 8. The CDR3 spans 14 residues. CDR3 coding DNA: TGTGCCAGTAGGCCGGGACTAGCGGGAGCACTTCAGTTCTTC. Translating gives CASRPGLAGALQFF.

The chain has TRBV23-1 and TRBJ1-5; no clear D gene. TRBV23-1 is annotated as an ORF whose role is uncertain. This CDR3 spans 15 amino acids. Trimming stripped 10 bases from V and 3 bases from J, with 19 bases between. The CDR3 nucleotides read TGCGCCATCCTATGCAGGCTGTTAATCAATCAGCCCCAGCATTTT. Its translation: CAILCRLLINQPQHF.

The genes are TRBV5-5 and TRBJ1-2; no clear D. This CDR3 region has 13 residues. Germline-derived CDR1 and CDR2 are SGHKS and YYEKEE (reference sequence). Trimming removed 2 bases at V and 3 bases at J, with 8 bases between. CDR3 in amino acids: CASSFGSYYGYTF. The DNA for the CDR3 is TGTGCCAGCAGCTTTGGGAGCTACTATGGCTACACCTTC.

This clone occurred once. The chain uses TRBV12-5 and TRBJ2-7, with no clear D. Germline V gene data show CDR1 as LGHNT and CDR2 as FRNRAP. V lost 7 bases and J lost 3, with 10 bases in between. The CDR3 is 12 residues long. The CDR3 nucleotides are TGTGCTAGTGTCCGGAACAGCTACGAGCAGTACTTC. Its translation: CASVRNSYEQYF.

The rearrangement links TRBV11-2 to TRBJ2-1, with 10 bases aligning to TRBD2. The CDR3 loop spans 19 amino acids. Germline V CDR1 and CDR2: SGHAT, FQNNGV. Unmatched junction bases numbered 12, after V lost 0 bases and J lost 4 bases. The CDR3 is CASSLDPREAGGLYNEQFF. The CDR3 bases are TGTGCCAGCAGCTTAGATCCTAGAGAAGCGGGGGGGTTGTACAATGAGCAGTTCTTC.

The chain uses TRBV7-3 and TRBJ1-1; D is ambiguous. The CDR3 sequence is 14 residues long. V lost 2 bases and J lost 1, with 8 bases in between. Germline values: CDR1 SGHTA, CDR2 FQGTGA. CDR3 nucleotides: TGTGCCAGCAGCTTATTGGGCCCGAACACTGAAGCTTTCTTT. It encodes CASSLLGPNTEAFF.

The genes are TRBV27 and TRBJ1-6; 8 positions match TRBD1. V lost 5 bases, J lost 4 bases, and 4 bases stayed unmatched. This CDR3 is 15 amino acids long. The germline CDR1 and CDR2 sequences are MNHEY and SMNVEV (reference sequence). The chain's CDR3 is CASSARTGYNSPLHF. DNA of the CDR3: TGTGCCAGCAGTGCCCGGACAGGGTATAATTCACCCCTCCACTTT.

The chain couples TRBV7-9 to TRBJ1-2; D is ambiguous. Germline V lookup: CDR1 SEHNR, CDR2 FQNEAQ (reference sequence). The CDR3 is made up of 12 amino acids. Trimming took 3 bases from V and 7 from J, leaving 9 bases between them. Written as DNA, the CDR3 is TGTGCCAGCAGCTTTCGAGCGGTTGGCTACACCTTC. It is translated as CASSFRAVGYTF.

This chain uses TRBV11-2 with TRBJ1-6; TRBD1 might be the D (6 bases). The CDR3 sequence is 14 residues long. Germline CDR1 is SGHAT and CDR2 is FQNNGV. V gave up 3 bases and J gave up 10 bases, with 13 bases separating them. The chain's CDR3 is CASSFGQGNSPLHF. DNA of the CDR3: TGTGCCAGCAGCTTCGGGCAGGGGAACTCACCCCTCCACTTT.

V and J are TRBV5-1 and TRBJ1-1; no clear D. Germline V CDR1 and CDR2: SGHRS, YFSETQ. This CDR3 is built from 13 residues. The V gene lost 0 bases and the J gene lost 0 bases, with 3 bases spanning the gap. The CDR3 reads CASSLEMNTEAFF. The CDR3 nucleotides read TGCGCCAGCAGCTTGGAGATGAACACTGAAGCTTTCTTT.

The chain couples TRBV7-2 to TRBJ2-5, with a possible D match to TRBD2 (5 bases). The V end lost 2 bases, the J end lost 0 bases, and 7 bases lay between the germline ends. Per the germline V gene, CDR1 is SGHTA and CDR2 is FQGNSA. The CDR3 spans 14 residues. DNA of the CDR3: TGTGCCAGCAGCTTATCGGGGTACCAAGAGACCCAGTACTTC. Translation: CASSLSGYQETQYF.

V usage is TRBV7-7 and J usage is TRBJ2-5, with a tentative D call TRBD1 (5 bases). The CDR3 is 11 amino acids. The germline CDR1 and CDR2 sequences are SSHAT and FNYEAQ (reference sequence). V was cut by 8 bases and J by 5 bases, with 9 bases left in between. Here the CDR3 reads CASAGSETQYF. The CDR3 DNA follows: TGTGCCAGCGCAGGGTCGGAGACCCAGTACTTC.

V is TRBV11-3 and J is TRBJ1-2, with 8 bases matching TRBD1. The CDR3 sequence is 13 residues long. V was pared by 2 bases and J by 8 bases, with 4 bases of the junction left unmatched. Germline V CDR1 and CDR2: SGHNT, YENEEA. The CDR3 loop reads CASSLSGGEGYTF. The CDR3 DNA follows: TGTGCCAGCAGCTTATCAGGGGGCGAGGGCTACACCTTC. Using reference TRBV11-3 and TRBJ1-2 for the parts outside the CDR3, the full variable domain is EAGVVQSPRYKIIEKKQPVAFWCNPISGHNTLYWYLQNLGQGPELLIRYENEEAVDDSQLPKDRFSAERLKGVDSTLKIQPAELGDSAVYLCASSLSGGEGYTFGSGTRLTVV.

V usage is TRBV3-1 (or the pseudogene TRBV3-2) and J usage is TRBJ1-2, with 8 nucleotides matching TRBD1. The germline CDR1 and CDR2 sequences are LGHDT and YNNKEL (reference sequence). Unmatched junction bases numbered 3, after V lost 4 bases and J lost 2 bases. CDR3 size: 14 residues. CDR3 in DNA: TGTGCCAGCAGCCCGGACAGGGCGAACTATGGCTACACCTTC. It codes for CASSPDRANYGYTF.

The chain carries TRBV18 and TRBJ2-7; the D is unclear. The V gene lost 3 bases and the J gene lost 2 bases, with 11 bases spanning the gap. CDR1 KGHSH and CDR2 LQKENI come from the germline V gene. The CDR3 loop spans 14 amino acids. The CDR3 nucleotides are TGTGCCAGCTCACCTTCAGCAACCCCCTACGAGCAGTACTTC. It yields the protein CASSPSATPYEQYF.

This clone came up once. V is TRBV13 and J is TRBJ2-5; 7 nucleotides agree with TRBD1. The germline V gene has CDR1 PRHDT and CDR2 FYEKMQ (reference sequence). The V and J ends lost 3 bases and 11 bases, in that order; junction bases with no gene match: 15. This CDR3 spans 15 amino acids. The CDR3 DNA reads TGTGCCAGCAGCTTCCCACAGGGGAGCATAGCAAGTCAGTACTTC. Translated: CASSFPQGSIASQYF.

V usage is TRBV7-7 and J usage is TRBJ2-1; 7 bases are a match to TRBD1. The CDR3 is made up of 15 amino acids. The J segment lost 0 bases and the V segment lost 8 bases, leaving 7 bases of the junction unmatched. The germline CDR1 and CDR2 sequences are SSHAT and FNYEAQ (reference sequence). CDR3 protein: CASQTRDSSYNEQFF. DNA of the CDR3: TGTGCCAGCCAAACCCGGGACAGCTCCTACAATGAGCAGTTCTTC.

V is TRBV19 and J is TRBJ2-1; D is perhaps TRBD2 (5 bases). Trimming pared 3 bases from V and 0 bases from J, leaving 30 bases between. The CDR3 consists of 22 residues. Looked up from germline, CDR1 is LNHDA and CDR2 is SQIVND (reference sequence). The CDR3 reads CASSIRGPGVSGALYSYNEQFF. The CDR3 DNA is TGTGCCAGTAGTATCCGTGGGCCCGGGGTGAGCGGTGCACTATACTCCTACAATGAGCAGTTCTTC. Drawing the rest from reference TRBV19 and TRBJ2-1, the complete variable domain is DGGITQSPKYLFRKEGQNVTLSCEQNLNHDAMYWYRQDPGQGLRLIYYSQIVNDFQKGDIAEGYSVSREKKESFPLTVTSAQKNPTAFYLCASSIRGPGVSGALYSYNEQFFGPGTRLTVL.

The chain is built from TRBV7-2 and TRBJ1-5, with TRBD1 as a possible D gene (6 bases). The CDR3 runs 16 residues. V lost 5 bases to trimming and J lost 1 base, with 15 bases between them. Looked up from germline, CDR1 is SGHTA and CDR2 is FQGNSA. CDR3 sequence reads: CASSPLGGLSNQPQHF. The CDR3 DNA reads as TGTGCCAGCAGCCCACTGGGGGGGCTAAGCAATCAGCCCCAGCATTTT.

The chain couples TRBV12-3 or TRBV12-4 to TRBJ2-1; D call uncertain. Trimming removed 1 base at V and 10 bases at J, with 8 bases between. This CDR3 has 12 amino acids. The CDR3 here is CASSLVPGEQFF. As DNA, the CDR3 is TGTGCCAGCAGTTTAGTGCCAGGCGAGCAGTTCTTC.

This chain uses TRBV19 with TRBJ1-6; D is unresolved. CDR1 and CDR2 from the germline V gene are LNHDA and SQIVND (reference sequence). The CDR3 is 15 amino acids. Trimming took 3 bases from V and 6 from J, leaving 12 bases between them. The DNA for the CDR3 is TGTGCCAGTAGTATCCCGAGGGTGGGTAATTCACCCCTCCACTTT. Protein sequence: CASSIPRVGNSPLHF.

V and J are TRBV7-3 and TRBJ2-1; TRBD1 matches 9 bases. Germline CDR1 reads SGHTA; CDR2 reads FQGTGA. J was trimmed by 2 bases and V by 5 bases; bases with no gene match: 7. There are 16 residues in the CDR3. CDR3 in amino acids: CASSPAGQGTYNEQFF. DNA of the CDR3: TGTGCCAGCAGCCCGGCAGGACAGGGGACCTACAATGAGCAGTTCTTC. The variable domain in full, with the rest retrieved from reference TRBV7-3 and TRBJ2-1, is GAGVSQTPSNKVTEKGKYVELRCDPISGHTALYWYRQSLGQGPEFLIYFQGTGAADDSGLPNDRFFAVRPEGSVSTLKIQRTERGDSAVYLCASSPAGQGTYNEQFFGPGTRLTVL.

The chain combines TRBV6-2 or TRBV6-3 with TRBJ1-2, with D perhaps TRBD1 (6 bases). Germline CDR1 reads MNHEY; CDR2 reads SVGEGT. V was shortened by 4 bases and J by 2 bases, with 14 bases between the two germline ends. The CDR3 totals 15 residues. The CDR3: CASSSPGQLNYGYTF. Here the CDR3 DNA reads TGTGCCAGCAGTTCCCCCGGACAGCTAAACTATGGCTACACCTTC.

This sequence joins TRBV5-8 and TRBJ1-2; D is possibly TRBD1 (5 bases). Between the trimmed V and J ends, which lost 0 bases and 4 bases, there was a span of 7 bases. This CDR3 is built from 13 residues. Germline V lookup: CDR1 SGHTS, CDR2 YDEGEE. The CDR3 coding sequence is TGTGCCAGCAGCTTGGCGGGGACCTATGGCTACACCTTC. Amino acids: CASSLAGTYGYTF.

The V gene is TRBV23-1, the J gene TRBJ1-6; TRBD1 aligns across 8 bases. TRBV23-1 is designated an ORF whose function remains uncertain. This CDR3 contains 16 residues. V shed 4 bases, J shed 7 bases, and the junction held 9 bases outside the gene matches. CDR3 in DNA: TGCGCCAGCAGTCGACGCAGGGGGCATTCCAATTCACCCCTCCACTTT. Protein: CASSRRRGHSNSPLHF.

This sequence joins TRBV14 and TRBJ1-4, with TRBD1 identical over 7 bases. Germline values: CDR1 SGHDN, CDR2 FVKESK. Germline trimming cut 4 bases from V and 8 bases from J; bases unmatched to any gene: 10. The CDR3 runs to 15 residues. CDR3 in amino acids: CASSLYRGWEEKLFF. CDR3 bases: TGTGCCAGCAGCCTCTACAGGGGTTGGGAGGAAAAACTGTTTTTT.

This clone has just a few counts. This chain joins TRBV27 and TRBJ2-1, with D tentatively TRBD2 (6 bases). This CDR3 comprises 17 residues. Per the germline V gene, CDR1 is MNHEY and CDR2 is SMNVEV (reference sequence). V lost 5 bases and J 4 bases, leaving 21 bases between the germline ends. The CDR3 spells CASSLSAGHLSYNEQFF. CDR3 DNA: TGTGCCAGCAGTCTTTCAGCGGGTCACTTATCTTACAATGAGCAGTTCTTC.

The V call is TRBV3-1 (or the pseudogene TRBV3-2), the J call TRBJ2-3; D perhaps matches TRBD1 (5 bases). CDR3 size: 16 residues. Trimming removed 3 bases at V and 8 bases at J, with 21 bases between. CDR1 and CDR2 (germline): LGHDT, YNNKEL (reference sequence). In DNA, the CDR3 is TGTGCCAGCAGCCAGTGGGAAGGCAACCAAGGGGTTACGCAGTATTTT. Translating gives CASSQWEGNQGVTQYF.

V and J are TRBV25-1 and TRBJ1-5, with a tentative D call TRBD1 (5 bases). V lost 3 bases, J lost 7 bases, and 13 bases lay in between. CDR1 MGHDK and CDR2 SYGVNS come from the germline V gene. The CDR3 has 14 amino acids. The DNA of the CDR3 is TGTGCCAGCAGTGAGGGGGGGGTAGGGCAGCCCCAGCATTTT. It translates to CASSEGGVGQPQHF. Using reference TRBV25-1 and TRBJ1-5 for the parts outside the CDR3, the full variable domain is EADIYQTPRYLVIGTGKKITLECSQTMGHDKMYWYQQDPGMELHLIHYSYGVNSTEKGDLSSESTVSRIRTEHFPLTLESARPSHTSQYLCASSEGGVGQPQHFGDGTRLSIL.